This TCR beta chain stems from a study of tumor-infiltrating lymphocytes in localized non-small cell lung cancer. Only in-frame clones appear in the TCRdb table, and some are missing; sequencing was by immunoSEQ multiplex PCR. Here the sample spans approximately 17,000 clones, around 74% being singletons. The sequence was obtained from a human donor with non-small cell lung cancer. Material: lung tumor tissue.

The CDR3 loop is CASSRDGQGAYDEQFF. The CDR3 nucleotides are TGTGCCAGCAGCCGGGATGGACAGGGGGCGTATGATGAGCAGTTCTTC. The chain couples TRBV13 to TRBJ2-1; 11 positions match TRBD1. The CDR3 contains 16 residues. V shed 5 bases and J 8 bases; nucleotides not matched to a gene: 11. Germline CDR1 and CDR2: PRHDT and FYEKMQ (reference sequence). The full variable domain, in which reference TRBV13 and TRBJ2-1 provide the parts outside the CDR3, is AAGVIQSPRHLIKEKRETATLKCYPIPRHDTVYWYQQGPGQDPQFLISFYEKMQSDKGSIPDRFSAQQFSDYHSELNMSSLELGDSALYFCASSRDGQGAYDEQFFGPGTRLTVL.